A single sample is the source of the 29 T cell receptor beta chains below, sequenced in a study of blood T cell repertoires in COVID-19. Method: immunoSEQ multiplex PCR; TCRdb's copy keeps in-frame clones and lacks some. The table records 150,000 to 200,000 clones, more than 70% of them present only once. Sample: peripheral blood. These receptors all stem from a human donor in a cohort sampled during active COVID-19.

The chain is built from TRBV10-1 and TRBJ1-1; TRBD1 might be the D (6 bases). The CDR3 totals 14 residues. The germline V gene encodes CDR1 WNHNN and CDR2 SYGVQD (reference sequence). V lost 8 bases and J lost 4, with 17 bases in between. This CDR3 is CASRIQGGPTEAFF. For the CDR3, the DNA is TGCGCCAGCCGTATACAGGGAGGGCCCACTGAAGCTTTCTTT.

The chain uses TRBV10-3 and TRBJ2-1, with 10 bases that match TRBD2. Per the germline V gene, CDR1 is ENHRY and CDR2 is SYGVKD. Germline trimming cut 6 bases from V and 7 bases from J; bases unmatched to any gene: 12. The CDR3 is 16 amino acids. Written as DNA, the CDR3 is TGTGCCATCAGGAGCGATAGCGGGAGGTCGGGGAATGAGCAGTTCTTC. It is translated as CAIRSDSGRSGNEQFF.

V gene TRBV30 combines with J gene TRBJ1-5, with TRBD1 as a possible D gene (6 bases). The CDR3 loop spans 13 amino acids. Germline V gives CDR1 GTSNPN, CDR2 SVGIG (reference sequence). V gave up 5 bases and J gave up 3 bases, with 11 bases separating them. DNA for the CDR3: TGTGCCTGGGGGGCAGGGGACAATCAGCCCCAGCATTTT. It encodes CAWGAGDNQPQHF.

V usage is TRBV7-2 and J usage is TRBJ1-5, with TRBD1 matching 12 bases. Germline V lookup: CDR1 SGHTA, CDR2 FQGNSA. The V segment lost 1 base and the J segment 5 bases; nucleotides outside the gene matches: 3. The CDR3 length is 16 residues. CDR3 residues: CASSLVGTGGYQPQHF. Here the CDR3 DNA reads TGTGCCAGCAGCTTAGTCGGGACAGGGGGCTATCAGCCCCAGCATTTT.

This chain links TRBV5-6 with TRBJ1-1; the D gene is possibly TRBD1 (6 bases). This CDR3 contains 15 residues. V lost 4 bases and J 2 bases, leaving 15 bases between the germline ends. Per germline, CDR1 SGHDT and CDR2 YYEEEE. The CDR3 spells CASSGDTGTNTEAFF. DNA for the CDR3: TGTGCCAGCAGCGGGGATACAGGGACAAACACTGAAGCTTTCTTT. Drawing the rest from reference TRBV5-6 and TRBJ1-1, the complete variable domain is DAGVTQSPTHLIKTRGQQVTLRCSPKSGHDTVSWYQQALGQGPQFIFQYYEEEERQRGNFPDRFSGHQFPNYSSELNVNALLLGDSALYLCASSGDTGTNTEAFFGQGTRLTVV.

The CDR3 DNA reads TGTGCCAGCGCCGGGACAGGGGGAAACACCGGGGAGCTGTTTTTT. Its protein is CASAGTGGNTGELFF. The chain couples TRBV7-2 to TRBJ2-2, with TRBD1 matching 11 bases. The ends lost 8 bases at V and 2 bases at J; junction bases unmatched: 4. CDR1 and CDR2 (germline): SGHTA, FQGNSA. CDR3 length: 15 amino acids.

The V call is TRBV6-1, the J call TRBJ1-2; 8 bases agree with TRBD1. V was clipped by 3 bases and J by 2 bases; unmatched bases: 5. The germline CDR1 and CDR2 sequences are MNHNS and SASEGT. The CDR3 sequence is 15 residues long. The CDR3: CASSELGQANYGYTF. The CDR3 nucleotides read TGTGCCAGCAGTGAGTTGGGACAGGCCAACTATGGCTACACCTTC.

The CDR3 DNA is TGTGCCAGCAGCCAAGATTGGACTAGGAGCGAGCAGTACTTC. Amino acids: CASSQDWTRSEQYF. The rearrangement links TRBV3-1 (or the pseudogene TRBV3-2) to TRBJ2-7; 7 nucleotides match TRBD2. The germline V gene has CDR1 LGHDT and CDR2 YNNKEL (reference sequence). Trimming removed 0 bases from V and 6 bases from J; junction bases left unmatched: 5. This CDR3 is 14 amino acids long.

This chain connects TRBV5-4 to TRBJ2-3; 16 bases match TRBD2. Germline loops: CDR1 SGHNT, CDR2 YYREEE (reference sequence). CDR3 length: 20 residues. The V segment lost 0 bases and the J segment 1 base; nucleotides outside the gene matches: 8. CDR3 in amino acids: CASSLDPGLAGGGGTDTQYF. The CDR3 DNA follows: TGTGCCAGCAGCTTGGATCCGGGACTAGCGGGAGGGGGGGGCACAGATACGCAGTATTTT.

The chain uses TRBV2 and TRBJ1-2, with D hard to call. The CDR3 is 14 residues long. V lost 2 bases and J lost 4, with 11 bases in between. The V gene's germline CDR1 is SNHLY and CDR2 FYNNEI. Here the CDR3 reads CASSETGIGYGYTF. The CDR3 DNA sequence: TGTGCCAGCAGTGAAACGGGGATCGGCTATGGCTACACCTTC. Combining the CDR3 with reference TRBV2 and TRBJ1-2 gives the whole variable domain EPEVTQTPSHQVTQMGQEVILRCVPISNHLYFYWYRQILGQKVEFLVSFYNNEISEKSEIFDDQFSVERPDGSNFTLKIRSTKLEDSAMYFCASSETGIGYGYTFGSGTRLTVV.

The rearrangement uses TRBV4-2 and TRBJ2-4; 7 bases map to TRBD2. The CDR3 has 12 amino acids. The junction had 2 bases not matched to a gene; V was cut back by 4 bases and J by 8 bases. CDR1 and CDR2 (germline): LGHNA, YNFKEQ. CDR3 amino acids: CASSPSGDIQYF. CDR3 bases: TGTGCCAGCAGCCCCAGCGGGGACATTCAGTACTTC.

This chain links TRBV7-6 with TRBJ2-5; 8 bases agree with TRBD2. With 6 bases clipped from V and 2 bases from J, the junction kept 2 bases outside the gene matches. The germline gives CDR1 SGHVS, CDR2 FNYEAQ. This CDR3 has 13 amino acids. CDR3 bases: TGTGCCAGCAGGGCGGGGGGTCAAGAGACCCAGTACTTC. Translation: CASRAGGQETQYF. Combining the CDR3 with reference TRBV7-6 and TRBJ2-5 gives the whole variable domain GAGVSQSPRYKVTKRGQDVALRCDPISGHVSLYWYRQALGQGPEFLTYFNYEAQQDKSGLPNDRFSAERPEGSISTLTIQRTEQRDSAMYRCASRAGGQETQYFGPGTRLLVL.

The chain combines TRBV23-1 with TRBJ2-2; D ambiguous. TRBV23-1 is marked as an open reading frame, function uncertain. Trimming cost V 4 bases and J 5 bases, with 5 bases left between them. This CDR3 region has 12 residues. The DNA for the CDR3 is TGCGCCAGCAGTCTTATGACCGGGGAGCTGTTTTTT. It codes for CASSLMTGELFF.

The chain joins TRBV19 to TRBJ2-1; TRBD1 matches 7 bases. V shed 5 bases and J 4 bases; nucleotides not matched to a gene: 8. The CDR3 totals 15 residues. The V gene's germline CDR1 is LNHDA and CDR2 SQIVND (reference sequence). The CDR3 bases are TGTGCCAGTAGTTGGGGCAGGGGGAGTTACAATGAGCAGTTCTTC. Its translation is CASSWGRGSYNEQFF.

This clone occurred a few times. The CDR3 nucleotides are TGTGCCAGCAGCGCAACGGACAGGGGGGTCACTGAAGCTTTCTTT. Translation: CASSATDRGVTEAFF. The rearrangement uses TRBV7-6 and TRBJ1-1; 10 bases align to TRBD1. V shed 5 bases, J shed 4 bases, and the junction held 7 bases outside the gene matches. There are 15 residues in the CDR3. CDR1 SGHVS and CDR2 FNYEAQ come from the germline V gene.

This rearrangement joins TRBV4-3 to TRBJ2-3; 12 bases are a match to TRBD2. The V gene end was trimmed by 4 bases and the J gene end by 1 base; junction bases not matched to a gene: 18. This CDR3 has 21 amino acids. Germline V gene sequence: CDR1 LGHNA, CDR2 YSLEER. The CDR3 DNA is TGCGCCAGCAGCCGTATGCGAGGTGGCCCTAGCGGGAGGGCGGGCACAGATACGCAGTATTTT. It translates to CASSRMRGGPSGRAGTDTQYF.

This clone was recorded a few times. As DNA, the CDR3 is TGTGCCAGCAGGGCCGGGACAGCGAACACCGGGGAGCTGTTTTTT. The encoded protein is CASRAGTANTGELFF. The chain employs TRBV28 and TRBJ2-2; the match to TRBD1 covers 7 bases. Germline V gives CDR1 MDHEN, CDR2 SYDVKM. V lost 6 bases, J lost 0 bases, and 4 bases stayed unmatched. The CDR3 contains 15 residues.

V and J are TRBV7-2 and TRBJ2-7, with D perhaps matching TRBD1 (5 bases). The V and J ends lost 4 bases and 0 bases respectively, with 10 bases between them. CDR1 and CDR2 (germline): SGHTA, FQGNSA. This CDR3 has 14 amino acids. In DNA, the CDR3 is TGTGCCAGCAGCTCGACAGCGAGCTCCTACGAGCAGTACTTC. Amino acids: CASSSTASSYEQYF.

The CDR3 coding sequence is TGTGCCAGCAGCGTCCGGGACAGGGTCTACGAGCAGTACTTC. Translation gives CASSVRDRVYEQYF. The rearrangement links TRBV5-6 to TRBJ2-7; the match to TRBD1 covers 9 bases. CDR1 and CDR2 (germline): SGHDT, YYEEEE. This CDR3 region has 14 residues. The ends lost 4 bases at V and 3 bases at J; junction bases unmatched: 5.

In this sample, this clone turned up a few times. V usage is TRBV30 and J usage is TRBJ1-1; 10 bases match TRBD1. The CDR3 totals 15 residues. V lost 2 bases, J lost 4 bases, and 7 bases stayed unmatched. Germline CDR1 is GTSNPN and CDR2 is SVGIG (reference sequence). The CDR3 DNA follows: TGTGCCTGGAGTCGAGACGACAGGGGGCTCACTGAAGCTTTCTTT. The encoded protein is CAWSRDDRGLTEAFF.

The chain has TRBV10-2 and TRBJ2-7; TRBD2 matches at 12 bases. Germline CDR1 reads WSHSY; CDR2 reads SAAADI. With V trimmed by 7 bases and J by 1 base, 8 bases remained unmatched. This CDR3 is built from 16 residues. CDR3 DNA sequence: TGCGCCAGCACCAAGACTAGCGGGGGAACTTCCTACGAGCAGTACTTC. This sequence encodes CASTKTSGGTSYEQYF.

This chain links TRBV5-1 with TRBJ2-3; 15 nucleotides line up with TRBD2. J gave up 3 bases and V 3 bases, and 2 bases lay outside the gene matches. This CDR3 region has 16 residues. Germline V gene lookup returns CDR1 SGHRS and CDR2 YFSETQ. CDR3: CASSSGTSGRTDTQYF. The CDR3 region has the DNA TGCGCCAGCAGCTCCGGGACTAGCGGGAGGACAGATACGCAGTATTTT. The complete variable domain, with remaining parts taken from reference TRBV5-1 and TRBJ2-3, reads KAGVTQTPRYLIKTRGQQVTLSCSPISGHRSVSWYQQTPGQGLQFLFEYFSETQRNKGNFPGRFSGRQFSNSRSEMNVSTLELGDSALYLCASSSGTSGRTDTQYFGPGTRLTVL.

In nucleotides, the CDR3 is TGTGCCAGCAAACTAGCGGGTAACTACAATGAGCAGTTCTTC. It specifies CASKLAGNYNEQFF. The chain recombines TRBV28 with TRBJ2-1, with 9 nucleotides matching TRBD2. CDR3 size: 14 residues. Germline V gene lookup returns CDR1 MDHEN and CDR2 SYDVKM. The J segment lost 3 bases and the V segment lost 7 bases, leaving 4 bases of the junction unmatched. The whole variable domain, filled in from reference TRBV28 and TRBJ2-1, reads DVKVTQSSRYLVKRTGEKVFLECVQDMDHENMFWYRQDPGLGLRLIYFSYDVKMKEKGDIPEGYSVSREKKERFSLILESASTNQTSMYLCASKLAGNYNEQFFGPGTRLTVL.

The chain joins TRBV7-2 to TRBJ1-3; 8 nucleotides line up with TRBD1. The CDR3 loop spans 17 amino acids. The germline gives CDR1 SGHTA, CDR2 FQGNSA. Trimming removed 3 bases from V and 0 bases from J; junction bases left unmatched: 7. DNA for the CDR3: TGTGCCAGCAGCTTCGCCGGGACAGGAAGCTCTGGAAACACCATATATTTT. It specifies CASSFAGTGSSGNTIYF. Complete variable domain (other parts from reference TRBV7-2 and TRBJ1-3): GAGVSQSPSNKVTEKGKDVELRCDPISGHTALYWYRQSLGQGLEFLIYFQGNSAPDKSGLPSDRFSAERTGGSVSTLTIQRTQQEDSAVYLCASSFAGTGSSGNTIYFGEGSWLTVV.

This chain's CDR3 is CSGNPSPNTEAFF. The CDR3 DNA is TGCAGCGGTAATCCGAGCCCGAACACTGAAGCTTTCTTT. The rearrangement uses TRBV29-1 and TRBJ1-1, with no clear D. Germline V CDR1 and CDR2: SQVTM, ANQGSEA. Deletions cut 7 bases from V and 1 base from J, with 13 bases between. This CDR3 is built from 13 residues.

The V and J genes are TRBV3-1 (or the pseudogene TRBV3-2) and TRBJ2-7, with D perhaps matching TRBD1 (5 bases). The CDR3 runs to 12 residues. V shed 4 bases and J shed 4 bases, with 8 bases lying between them. Germline V CDR1 and CDR2: LGHDT, YNNKEL (reference sequence). CDR3 amino acids: CASSLRGYEQYF. As DNA, the CDR3 is TGTGCCAGCAGCCTAAGGGGTTACGAGCAGTACTTC.

The chain recombines TRBV28 with TRBJ2-7; unclear D gene. This CDR3 has 10 amino acids. Germline V lookup: CDR1 MDHEN, CDR2 SYDVKM. V was cut by 8 bases and J by 3 bases, with 5 bases left in between. CDR3 loop: CASASYEQYF. The CDR3 nucleotides are TGTGCCAGCGCTAGCTACGAGCAGTACTTC.

This sequence joins TRBV27 and TRBJ1-1; 11 bases map to TRBD1. The CDR3 runs 14 residues. Germline lookup yields CDR1 MNHEY and CDR2 SMNVEV (reference sequence). Trimming removed 11 bases from V and 1 base from J; junction bases left unmatched: 6. CDR3 DNA sequence: TGTGCCGCCCGGGACAGGGGGGGGAACACTGAAGCTTTCTTT. It translates to CAARDRGGNTEAFF.

The chain uses TRBV15 and TRBJ2-2, with D hard to call. The V gene's germline CDR1 is LNHNV and CDR2 YYDKDF (reference sequence). The V end lost 5 bases, the J end lost 6 bases, and 10 bases lay between the germline ends. The CDR3 spans 13 residues. In DNA form, the CDR3 reads TGTGCCACCAGCGACTCGGCTGCCGGGGAGCTGTTTTTT. As protein: CATSDSAAGELFF.